This T cell receptor (beta chain) comes out of a study of response to subunit inactivated influenza vaccine. Study-wide results and limits: Each seasonal influenza vaccination recruits few new T cells, the authors suggested.

From germline, CDR1 is SQVTM and CDR2 ANQGSEA. With 4 bases removed from V and 0 bases from J, the gap between germline ends came to 10 bases. The CDR3 contains 14 residues. A word on this clonotype: Its antigen remains unknown.

TCRdb processed the RT-PCR reads anew with MiXCR; each CDR3 protein has one entry. The table includes roughly 170,000 distinct CDR3 sequences, around 9% detected once. V gene TRBV29-1 combines with J gene TRBJ1-5; no reliable D call. The clonotype was recovered from a man aged 50-60 years who received an inactivated influenza vaccine. The material was non-naive T cells sorted from PBMCs, obtained on the day of vaccination. In DNA form, the CDR3 reads TGCAGCGTTGCGGTCACTAATAGCAATCAGCCCCAGCATTTT. Its protein product is CSVAVTNSNQPQHF.